The 21 T cell receptor beta chains below were found in one sample sequenced in a study of blood T cells in healthy people across ages. Combining a sample-barcoded 5' primer with a J-beta primer mix, a second PCR ran for roughly 7 to 11 cycles. TCRdb reanalysed the 5' RACE reads using MiXCR and keeps one entry per CDR3 protein. Of roughly 1.7 million distinct CDR3 sequences listed, about 35% were seen once; the top ten hold around 11%. Sequencing input: blood. All receptors come from a woman in her thirties in good health.

This clonotype was counted a few times. The rearrangement links TRBV6-2 or TRBV6-3 to TRBJ1-5; D remains unclear. The CDR3 extends over 12 amino acids. CDR1 MNHEY and CDR2 SVGEGT come from the germline V gene. V was shortened by 5 bases and J by 3 bases, with 5 bases between the two germline ends. The CDR3 is CASSPHNQPQHF. The CDR3 DNA reads TGTGCCAGCAGTCCTCACAATCAGCCCCAGCATTTT.

This clonotype occurred many times. The CDR3 coding sequence is TGTGCCAGCAGTTCCGGGACTAGCGGGGTATATACGCAGTATTTT. Encoded protein: CASSSGTSGVYTQYF. J is TRBJ2-3 and V is TRBV7-6; 13 bases line up with TRBD2. This CDR3 has 15 amino acids. J was trimmed by 7 bases and V by 6 bases; bases with no gene match: 7. Germline CDR1 is SGHVS and CDR2 is FNYEAQ.

This chain uses TRBV3-1 with TRBJ1-6, with D possibly matching TRBD1 (6 bases). The ends were cut back, 4 bases at V and 6 bases at J, with 13 bases in the middle. The CDR3 covers 15 residues. Germline assignment: CDR1 LGHDT and CDR2 YNNKEL (reference sequence). The CDR3 DNA sequence: TGTGCCAGCAGCCGGGCCGGCAGGGGTAATTCACCCCTCCACTTT. This sequence encodes CASSRAGRGNSPLHF.

The chain combines TRBV20-1 with TRBJ1-1; D is ambiguous. The CDR3 sequence is 14 residues long. The V end lost 3 bases, the J end lost 1 base, and 12 bases lay between the germline ends. The germline CDR1 and CDR2 sequences are DFQATT and SNEGSKA (reference sequence). CDR3 sequence reads: CSARPDVRNTEAFF. The CDR3 DNA follows: TGCAGTGCTAGGCCGGATGTGCGGAACACTGAAGCTTTCTTT.

As concerns this clonotype: Mismatch with germline at one junction end may stem from a read error. The rearrangement uses TRBV20-1 and TRBJ2-2; the D gene could be TRBD1 or TRBD2 (7 bases each). CDR1 is DFQATT and CDR2 is SNEGSKA in the germline V gene (reference sequence). CDR3 size: 16 residues. The CDR3: CSARTGARALGGGLFF. The CDR3 DNA reads TGCAGTGCTCGTACAGGGGCTAGAGCCCTCGGCGGGGGGCTGTTTTTT.

The table lists this clonotype with a few counts. The rearrangement uses TRBV12-3 or TRBV12-4 and TRBJ2-7; unclear D gene. CDR3 length equals 14 residues. V lost 1 base and J 2 bases, leaving 9 bases between the germline ends. CDR3 nucleotides: TGTGCCAGCAGTTTAGAACGACTGACCTACGAGCAGTACTTC. Translated: CASSLERLTYEQYF.

The chain combines TRBV7-3 with TRBJ2-1; either TRBD1 or TRBD2 may fit D (5 bases each). The CDR3 has 14 residues. V lost 2 bases and J 9 bases, leaving 14 bases between the germline ends. Germline V gives CDR1 SGHTA, CDR2 FQGTGA. The CDR3 loop is CASSLRRETREQFF. DNA for the CDR3: TGTGCCAGCAGCTTACGCAGGGAGACACGTGAGCAGTTCTTC.

The chain combines TRBV6-1 with TRBJ2-5; D ambiguous. V was clipped by 8 bases and J by 3 bases, with 25 bases between them. Germline CDR1 MNHNS, CDR2 SASEGT. CDR3 length: 17 amino acids. The DNA of the CDR3 is TGTGCCAGCCCTCCCTCGAGCCAGGCCACCTTAAAAGAGACCCAGTACTTC. Protein: CASPPSSQATLKETQYF.

CDR3 in DNA: TGTGCCAGCAGCCAAGGACTAGCGCTAAATTACAATGAGCAGTTCTTC. Protein product: CASSQGLALNYNEQFF. The chain employs TRBV3-1 and TRBJ2-1; 8 bases fit TRBD2. The V gene end was trimmed by 1 base and the J gene end by 4 bases; junction bases not matched to a gene: 6. Germline assignment: CDR1 LGHDT and CDR2 YNNKEL (reference sequence). This CDR3 region has 16 residues.

In the case of this clonotype: Mismatch with germline at one junction end may stem from a read error. This chain uses TRBV2 with TRBJ2-1; 9 positions match TRBD2. Germline V gene sequence: CDR1 SNHLY, CDR2 FYNNEI. CDR3 length: 16 residues. CDR3 loop: CAGSDIVAGAYNEQFF. The CDR3 DNA reads as TGTGCCGGCAGTGATATAGTAGCGGGAGCCTACAATGAGCAGTTCTTC.

This clonotype was counted between two and nine times. The junction departs from the called germline gene at one end, perhaps through a read error. The rearrangement uses TRBV5-1 and TRBJ2-3; either TRBD1 or TRBD2 may supply D (5 bases each). The CDR3 sequence is 15 residues long. Germline-derived CDR1 and CDR2 are SGHRS and YFSETQ. The CDR3 DNA follows: TGTGCCAGCAACCCGGGGACCAGCCGCCTGGATACGCAGTATTTT. As protein: CASNPGTSRLDTQYF.

CDR3 coding DNA: TGTGCCAGCAGCCCAGGGGACAGGGGGCGCACCGGGGAGCTGTTTTTT. Protein product: CASSPGDRGRTGELFF. This chain joins TRBV7-2 and TRBJ2-2, with TRBD1 matching over 12 bases. Germline lookup yields CDR1 SGHTA and CDR2 FQGNSA. Trimming cost V 5 bases and J 4 bases; bases outside gene matches: 5. CDR3 length: 16 residues.

The chain employs TRBV5-1 and TRBJ2-7, with TRBD1 matching over 7 bases. CDR1 is SGHRS and CDR2 is YFSETQ in the germline V gene. The CDR3 consists of 16 residues. V trimming: 4 bases; J trimming: 0 bases; junction bases outside the gene matches: 10. CDR3 sequence reads: CASSPNRGSTSYEQYF. CDR3 nucleotides: TGCGCCAGCAGCCCTAACAGGGGTTCAACCTCCTACGAGCAGTACTTC.

This clonotype was detected only a few times. The rearrangement links TRBV18 to TRBJ2-5; perhaps TRBD2 as D (5 bases). This CDR3 has 15 amino acids. Deletions cut 2 bases from V and 2 bases from J, with 12 bases between. CDR1 is KGHSH and CDR2 is LQKENI in the germline V gene. CDR3 sequence (DNA): TGTGCCAGCTCACCATGGTCAGCGGAACAAGAGACCCAGTACTTC. Its protein product is CASSPWSAEQETQYF.

A remark on this clonotype: One junction end disagrees with the germline gene, perhaps due to a read error. This chain uses TRBV20-1 with TRBJ2-1; a possible D gene is TRBD2 (7 bases). Germline CDR1 reads DFQATT; CDR2 reads SNEGSKA (reference sequence). This CDR3 has 14 residues. CDR3 protein: CSAKLGGGDNEQCF. The DNA of the CDR3 is TGCAGTGCTAAACTGGGGGGGGGCGACAATGAGCAGTGCTTC.

This clonotype was recorded once. Being one base from a much bigger clone, this may be a read error. The chain is built from TRBV20-1 and TRBJ2-4; perhaps D is TRBD1 or TRBD2 (5 bases each). The end of the DNA is better explained by TRBJ2-5, so the J call may be wrong. Germline V CDR1 and CDR2: DFQATT, SNEGSKA (reference sequence). The CDR3 has 14 amino acids. CDR3 in DNA: TGCAGTGCTAGATTGGTTGGGACGGCCGAGACCCAGTACTTC. Translated: CSARLVGTAETQYF.

The CDR3 sequence: CSVGSGGNEKLFF. For the CDR3, the DNA is TGCAGCGTTGGCTCGGGGGGTAATGAAAAACTGTTTTTT. The chain links TRBV29-1 to TRBJ1-4; TRBD1 might be the D (5 bases). Germline CDR1 reads SQVTM; CDR2 reads ANQGSEA. The CDR3 is 13 amino acids. V shed 4 bases and J shed 4 bases, with 10 bases lying between them.

The table lists this clonotype with a few counts. The junction differs from germline at one of its ends, possibly a read error. V usage is TRBV2 and J usage is TRBJ1-6; 11 bases align to TRBD1. Germline CDR1 SNHLY, CDR2 FYNNEI. There are 16 residues in the CDR3. In nucleotides, the CDR3 is TGTGCCAGCAGTCCCCAGGACAGGGGGCGTTATTCACCTCTCCACTTT. It translates to CASSPQDRGRYSPLHF.

This clonotype turned up a few times. The gene calls are TRBV24-1 and TRBJ2-1; D call uncertain. The V end lost 4 bases, the J end lost 0 bases, and 3 bases lay between the germline ends. Germline CDR1 and CDR2: KGHDR and SFDVKD. The CDR3 has 13 amino acids. The chain's CDR3 is CATSESSYNEQFF. Here the CDR3 DNA reads TGTGCCACCAGTGAAAGCTCCTACAATGAGCAGTTCTTC.

This clonotype was observed a handful of times. The chain couples TRBV2 to TRBJ2-6, with 7 nucleotides matching TRBD1. The CDR3 length is 17 residues. Germline lookup yields CDR1 SNHLY and CDR2 FYNNEI. With V trimmed by 5 bases and J by 0 bases, 7 bases remained unmatched. The CDR3 nucleotides read TGTGCCAGCAGTCCCCCTCAGGGGGTCTCTGGGGCCAACGTCCTGACTTTC. Translation: CASSPPQGVSGANVLTF.

This clonotype appeared a few times. V and J are TRBV20-1 and TRBJ2-7; tentatively, D is TRBD1 (8 bases). The germline CDR1 and CDR2 sequences are DFQATT and SNEGSKA (reference sequence). V dropped 0 bases and J dropped 3 bases, with 21 bases sitting between them. The CDR3 runs to 17 residues. This CDR3 is CSARDKGDRGGYYEQYF. The CDR3 nucleotides are TGCAGTGCTAGAGATAAAGGAGACAGGGGAGGGTACTACGAGCAGTACTTC.